This TCR beta chain was captured in a study of T cell changes during pregnancy in multiple sclerosis. This table comes from immunoSEQ multiplex PCR, and its TCRdb copy is limited to in-frame clones, with some not included. The table records 48,000 or so clones, 94% of them present only once. The CDR3 has 15 amino acids. Germline CDR1 reads SGHNT; CDR2 reads YYREEE (reference sequence). After removal of 4 bases from V and 2 bases from J, the junction contained 7 bases not matched to a gene. Material: CD4+ T cells from peripheral blood mononuclear cells, obtained in the first trimester of pregnancy. The receptor was isolated from a female donor with multiple sclerosis, enrolled in a pregnancy study. The V and J genes are TRBV5-4 and TRBJ2-7, with 9 positions matching TRBD1. The CDR3 protein is CASSRGGQGTYEQYF. The CDR3 region has the DNA TGTGCCAGCAGCCGGGGTGGACAGGGGACCTACGAGCAGTACTTC. Based on the CDR3 plus reference TRBV5-4 and TRBJ2-7, the full variable domain is ETGVTQSPTHLIKTRGQQVTLRCSSQSGHNTVSWYQQALGQGPQFIFQYYREEENGRGNFPPRFSGLQFPNYSSELNVNALELDDSALYLCASSRGGQGTYEQYFGPGTRLTVT.